These 12 T cell receptor beta chains originate from one sample sequenced in a study of CD8 T cells in ankylosing spondylitis (TCRdb year 2017). Receptor libraries were prepared by 5' RACE. TCRdb shows the sequencer as Illumina HiSeq 2500. Through fastp at Q25 and MiXCR, TCRdb rebuilt clones from the public reads, retaining in-frame beta chains. Each entry merges the rows of one CDR3 protein and shows their most common DNA and genes. In this sample the table shows 200,000 to 250,000 distinct CDR3 sequences, over 9.5% of which occur a single time. Clones ranked in the top ten supply 20% to 25% of the sample. The sample comprised blood, either unsorted or a sorted T cell fraction (not recorded which). The receptors derive from a male donor with ankylosing spondylitis or in good health (not recorded which).

The sample holds many counts of this clonotype. V usage is TRBV5-1 and J usage is TRBJ1-4; 7 bases line up with TRBD1. The CDR3 runs 15 residues. The ends lost 4 bases at V and 5 bases at J; junction bases unmatched: 8. The germline V gene encodes CDR1 SGHRS and CDR2 YFSETQ. CDR3 residues: CASSVQGGDNEKLFF. CDR3 coding DNA: TGCGCCAGCAGCGTACAAGGGGGCGACAATGAAAAACTGTTTTTT.

The sample holds many counts of this clonotype. The chain combines TRBV9 with TRBJ2-1; 9 bases map to TRBD2. The V segment lost 6 bases and the J segment 3 bases; nucleotides outside the gene matches: 7. Germline V lookup: CDR1 SGDLS, CDR2 YYNGEE. This CDR3 is 15 amino acids long. Here the CDR3 reads CASNRGLADYNEQFF. As DNA, the CDR3 is TGTGCCAGCAATAGGGGACTAGCTGACTACAATGAGCAGTTCTTC.

This clonotype was seen a handful of times. The chain joins TRBV7-2 to TRBJ1-1; D is unclear. The germline V and J ends were trimmed by 1 base and 7 bases, with 7 bases remaining between them. Germline CDR1 reads SGHTA; CDR2 reads FQGNSA. The CDR3 spans 12 residues. For the CDR3, the DNA is TGTGCCAGCAGCTTAGTAGGCAGTGAAGCTTTCTTT. Amino acid sequence: CASSLVGSEAFF.

This clonotype has a count of ten or more. The chain carries TRBV9 and TRBJ2-7; D is perhaps TRBD1 (6 bases). The CDR3 length is 14 residues. CDR1 and CDR2 from the germline V gene are SGDLS and YYNGEE. V gave up 0 bases and J gave up 3 bases, with 10 bases separating them. The CDR3 is CASSVVGHSYEQYF. In nucleotides, the CDR3 is TGTGCCAGCAGCGTAGTGGGACACAGCTACGAGCAGTACTTC.

The J gene is TRBJ2-7, the V gene TRBV20-1; perhaps D is TRBD1 or TRBD2 (6 bases each). The CDR3 loop spans 13 amino acids. The germline V gene encodes CDR1 DFQATT and CDR2 SNEGSKA (reference sequence). Trimming removed 5 bases from V and 7 bases from J, with 18 bases in between. The CDR3 sequence is CSAATTGTREQYF. The CDR3 bases are TGCAGTGCTGCAACAACAGGGACTCGGGAGCAGTACTTC.

This clonotype was observed many times. V and J are TRBV6-1 and TRBJ1-5, with TRBD1 as a possible D gene (6 bases). Germline V CDR1 and CDR2: MNHNS, SASEGT. There are 14 residues in the CDR3. V lost 7 bases, J lost 5 bases, and 15 bases lay in between. CDR3 sequence (DNA): TGTGCCAGCACAAGCACAGGGACTGATCAGCCCCAGCATTTT. This gives the protein CASTSTGTDQPQHF.

This clonotype appeared a few times. The chain has TRBV19 and TRBJ2-2; unclear D gene. The ends were cut back, 1 base at V and 1 base at J, with 7 bases in the middle. CDR3 length: 15 amino acids. The V gene's germline CDR1 is LNHDA and CDR2 SQIVND (reference sequence). The CDR3: CASSIVWQNTGELFF. CDR3 in DNA: TGTGCCAGTAGTATAGTGTGGCAGAACACCGGGGAGCTGTTTTTT.

The CDR3 nucleotides read TGTGCCAGCAGCCAAGGGGGGCCCCTGGCAGGGGGAATTTATGCTGAGCAGTTCTTC. This gives the protein CASSQGGPLAGGIYAEQFF. This chain uses TRBV4-2 with TRBJ2-1, with TRBD1 matching 7 bases. CDR1 is LGHNA and CDR2 is YNFKEQ in the germline V gene. The CDR3 spans 19 residues. V shed 1 base, J shed 9 bases, and the junction held 21 bases outside the gene matches.

This clonotype has at least ten counts. V usage is TRBV15 and J usage is TRBJ2-7; D uncertain. Germline V gene lookup returns CDR1 LNHNV and CDR2 YYDKDF (reference sequence). The ends were cut back, 0 bases at V and 7 bases at J, with 7 bases in the middle. The CDR3 extends over 12 amino acids. The CDR3 nucleotides read TGTGCCACCAGCAGAGATCTTGCAGAGCAGTACTTC. This encodes CATSRDLAEQYF.

As to this clonotype: A much bigger clone sits one base away, suggesting this may be a read error. This chain connects TRBV12-3 or TRBV12-4 to TRBJ2-3; 11 positions agree with TRBD2. The CDR3 spans 19 residues. CDR3 sequence (DNA): TGTGCCAGCAGTTTAGGGCGACTAGCGGGGCAGCACGGGACAGAGACGCAGTATTTT. This translates into CASSLGRLAGQHGTETQYF.

In this sample, this clonotype turned up many times. The chain recombines TRBV29-1 with TRBJ2-1; D remains unclear. The length of the CDR3 is 15 residues. In germline, CDR1 is SQVTM, CDR2 ANQGSEA. Trimming cost V 4 bases and J 1 base, with 14 bases left between them. Here the CDR3 DNA reads TGCAGCGTTGTCGGCACCACCTTATCCTACAATGAGCAGTTCTTC. Translated: CSVVGTTLSYNEQFF.

A word on this clonotype: A much larger clonotype is one base distant, so this may be a read error. Here the CDR3 reads CASSFGAGEEKLFF. The CDR3 nucleotides are TGCGCCAGCAGCTTCGGGGCAGGGGAAGAAAAACTGTTTTTT. This sequence joins TRBV5-1 and TRBJ1-4; D may be TRBD1 (6 bases). Trimming cost V 2 bases and J 8 bases, with 13 bases left between them. This CDR3 is 14 amino acids long. Germline lookup yields CDR1 SGHRS and CDR2 YFSETQ. The full variable domain, completed using reference TRBV5-1 and TRBJ1-4, is KAGVTQTPRYLIKTRGQQVTLSCSPISGHRSVSWYQQTPGQGLQFLFEYFSETQRNKGNFPGRFSGRQFSNSRSEMNVSTLELGDSALYLCASSFGAGEEKLFFGSGTQLSVL.